This TCR beta chain was sequenced for a study of blood T cell repertoires in COVID-19. The germline gives CDR1 MDHEN, CDR2 SYDVKM. V lost 5 bases and J lost 4, with 12 bases in between. The CDR3 spans 14 residues. The protocol was immunoSEQ multiplex PCR, while the TCRdb copy is restricted to in-frame clones and leaves out a portion. The sample carries about 150,000 clones, 88% recorded once. The sequenced sample was PBMCs or T cells enriched from blood (not recorded which). The chain links TRBV28 to TRBJ1-5; D uncertain. This sequence was found in a woman in her twenties or thirties with acute COVID-19. CDR3: CASSPARVNQPQHF. The CDR3 nucleotides are TGTGCCAGCAGTCCCGCGAGGGTGAATCAGCCCCAGCATTTT.